The clone carrying this TCR beta chain was seen repeatedly, ten times or more. This sample was included in a study of T cells in Graves' hyperthyroidism and ophthalmopathy. Study-wide context: Peripheral blood was collected at initial diagnosis, before any treatment.

Trimming left V 2 bases short and J 0 bases short, with 8 bases between. The CDR3 spans 13 residues. The germline CDR1 and CDR2 sequences are DFQATT and SNEGSKA (reference sequence). There were TCR beta CDR3 regions amplified from RNA transcripts. First-round RT-PCR of the TCR CDR3 relied on the HTBI primer set. TCRdb passed the multiplex PCR reads through MiXCR, listing each CDR3 protein once. Here the sample spans approximately 370,000 distinct CDR3 sequences, about 15% being singletons. Sample: blood. The sequence was obtained from a woman between 25 and 40 years old with Graves' hyperthyroidism. The chain joins TRBV20-1 to TRBJ2-7; D is unclear. This CDR3 is CSARKGNSYEQYF. CDR3 bases: TGCAGTGCTAGAAAGGGTAACTCCTACGAGCAGTACTTC.